The rows below give T cell receptor beta chains drawn from one sample of a study of post-analysis software for immune sequencing data. One entry per CDR3 protein results from TCRdb running MiXCR on the PCR reads. This sample yields some 800,000 distinct CDR3 sequences, of which roughly 46% are seen a single time; roughly 4.9% belongs to the top ten. Material for sequencing was blood. The receptor set was obtained from a girl aged 10-17 years with multiple sclerosis. Each CDR3 is given with its conserved first and last residue. The D gene is left open where the match is weak. Only part of the rows carry a size: once, few, many, or a class if the clone is expanded.

CASSSWTGGLNQTQYF TGTGCCAGCAGCTCCTGGACAGGGGGCCTAAACCAGACCCAGTACTTC TRBV7-9 . TRBD1 TRBJ2-5
CASSLPGTGHNEQYF TGTGCCAGCAGCCTGCCCGGGACAGGACATAACGAGCAGTACTTC TRBV11-1 . TRBD1 TRBJ2-7
CASSQEGGTDTQYF TGCGCCAGCAGCCAGGAAGGGGGGACAGATACGCAGTATTTT TRBV4-1 few . TRBJ2-3
CATSDSEAGAFNEQFF TGTGCCACCAGTGATTCTGAAGCGGGAGCCTTCAATGAGCAGTTCTTC TRBV24-1 . TRBD2 TRBJ2-1
CASSEGDEDNTGELFF TGCGCCAGCTCCGAGGGCGACGAGGACAACACCGGGGAGCTGTTTTTT TRBV5-1 once . TRBJ2-2
CASSRQGRSEQYF TGTGCCAGCAGCCGACAGGGACGGTCCGAGCAGTACTTC TRBV7-2 few TRBD1 TRBJ2-7
CASSGDSTSGSYEQFF TGCGCCAGCAGCGGGGATTCCACTAGCGGTTCATATGAGCAGTTCTTC TRBV5-1 once TRBD2 TRBJ2-1
CASSQGKQPQHF TGTGCCAGCAGCCAAGGCAAGCAGCCCCAGCATTTT TRBV14 few . TRBJ1-5
CACRPMTSNNEQFF TGTGCCTGTCGCCCTATGACTAGCAACAATGAGCAGTTCTTC TRBV2 . TRBD2 TRBJ2-1
CASTWTGGEAFF TGTGCCAGCACTTGGACAGGTGGGGAAGCTTTCTTT TRBV12-3/TRBV12-4 few TRBD1 TRBJ1-1
CATSEWGGHEQYF TGTGCCACCAGTGAATGGGGGGGCCACGAGCAGTACTTC TRBV24-1 . . TRBJ2-7
CASSVSGGPVQYF TGTGCCAGCAGTGTCAGCGGGGGTCCAGTCCAGTACTTC TRBV12-3/TRBV12-4 . TRBD2 TRBJ2-5
CSARSSQNSYNEQFF TGCAGTGCTAGATCAAGCCAGAACTCCTACAATGAGCAGTTCTTC TRBV20-1 . . TRBJ2-1
CASSRTSGKETQYF TGTGCCAGCAGCCGGACTAGCGGGAAAGAGACCCAGTACTTC TRBV3-1 few TRBD2 TRBJ2-5
CSAPGFENTGELFF TGCAGTGCCCCGGGGTTTGAAAACACCGGGGAGCTGTTTTTT TRBV29-1 . . TRBJ2-2
CASRGGTTSPGANVLTF TGTGCCAGCAGGGGGGGGACCACATCACCTGGGGCCAACGTCCTGACTTTC TRBV9 . TRBD2 TRBJ2-6
CAISEGQEETQYF TGTGCCATCAGTGAGGGACAGGAAGAGACCCAGTACTTC TRBV10-3 . TRBD1 TRBJ2-5
CASSFGTSVYEQYF TGTGCCAGCAGTTTCGGGACTAGCGTCTACGAGCAGTACTTC TRBV27 . TRBD2 TRBJ2-7
CASSLAGLAGDYEQYF TGTGCCAGCAGTTTAGCGGGACTAGCGGGAGACTACGAGCAGTACTTC TRBV12-3/TRBV12-4 . TRBD2 TRBJ2-7
CASSRKNRAHEQHIQYF TGCGCCAGCAGTAGAAAGAACCGGGCCCACGAACAACACATTCAGTACTTC TRBV10-2 once . TRBJ2-4
CATSDPGQYQETQYF TGTGCCACCAGTGATCCTGGACAGTACCAAGAGACCCAGTACTTC TRBV24-1 . . TRBJ2-5
CASSERLWVEQYF TGTGCCAGCAGTGAGAGGCTTTGGGTCGAGCAGTACTTC TRBV6-4 many . TRBJ2-7
CASSQTLATGELFF TGTGCCAGCAGCCAGACACTAGCCACCGGGGAGCTGTTTTTT TRBV4-2 . . TRBJ2-2
CSVGSGHGYTF TGCAGCGTGGGGTCAGGGCATGGCTACACCTTC TRBV29-1 many . TRBJ1-2
CASSLEPELNEQFF TGCGCCAGCAGCTTGGAACCGGAGCTGAATGAGCAGTTCTTC TRBV5-1 . . TRBJ2-1
CASSGESGTDLQYF TGTGCCAGCAGTGGGGAATCAGGCACAGATCTGCAGTATTTT TRBV25-1 . . TRBJ2-3
CASSLRRGPYEQYF TGTGCCAGCAGTTTAAGGCGGGGACCCTACGAGCAGTACTTC TRBV12-3/TRBV12-4 few . TRBJ2-7
CASSLPPETQYF TGTGCCAGCAGTTTACCACCGGAGACCCAGTACTTC TRBV12-3/TRBV12-4 once . TRBJ2-5
CASSFTTGELFF TGTGCCAGCAGTTTTACCACCGGGGAGCTGTTTTTT TRBV12-3/TRBV12-4 . . TRBJ2-2
CAIRRTGDSNQPQHF TGTGCCATCCGCCGTACGGGGGATAGCAATCAGCCCCAGCATTTT TRBV10-3 once . TRBJ1-5
CASSLPGAPPAQYF TGTGCCAGCAGCTTGCCAGGGGCCCCACCGGCCCAGTACTTC TRBV5-8 once . TRBJ2-5
CASSFSGTGEFNQPQHF TGTGCCAGCAGTTTTTCCGGGACAGGGGAATTTAATCAGCCCCAGCATTTT TRBV28 . TRBD1 TRBJ1-5
CASSLGTYVAKNIQYF TGCGCCAGCAGCTTGGGGACATACGTAGCCAAAAACATTCAGTACTTC TRBV5-1 . . TRBJ2-4
CASRRSREDTDTQYF TGTGCCAGCAGGCGTTCTAGAGAGGATACAGATACGCAGTATTTT TRBV12-3/TRBV12-4 . . TRBJ2-3
CASSLGEGISNEQFF TGTGCCAGCAGCTTGGGAGAGGGGATAAGCAATGAGCAGTTCTTC TRBV7-6 . . TRBJ2-1
CSVEGTSGDYEQYF TGCAGCGTTGAAGGGACTAGCGGGGATTACGAGCAGTACTTC TRBV29-1 . TRBD2 TRBJ2-7
CASSVESGSKETQYF TGTGCCAGCAGCGTAGAGAGCGGGAGTAAAGAGACCCAGTACTTC TRBV9 . TRBD2 TRBJ2-5
CASSALYGTYEQYF TGTGCCAGCAGCGCGTTATACGGGACCTACGAGCAGTACTTC TRBV7-8 . . TRBJ2-7
CASSYENYSNQPQHF TGTGCCAGCAGTTACGAGAATTATAGCAATCAGCCCCAGCATTTT TRBV6-2/TRBV6-3 . . TRBJ1-5
CASSLPETSSYGYTF TGTGCCAGCAGTTTACCCGAAACCAGTTCCTATGGCTACACCTTC TRBV5-4 . . TRBJ1-2
CASSREQGNTEAFF TGTGCCAGCAGCCGCGAACAGGGAAACACTGAAGCTTTCTTT TRBV3-1 . . TRBJ1-1
CASRNTTKNIQYF TGCGCCAGCAGAAACACGACCAAAAACATTCAGTACTTC TRBV5-1 few . TRBJ2-4